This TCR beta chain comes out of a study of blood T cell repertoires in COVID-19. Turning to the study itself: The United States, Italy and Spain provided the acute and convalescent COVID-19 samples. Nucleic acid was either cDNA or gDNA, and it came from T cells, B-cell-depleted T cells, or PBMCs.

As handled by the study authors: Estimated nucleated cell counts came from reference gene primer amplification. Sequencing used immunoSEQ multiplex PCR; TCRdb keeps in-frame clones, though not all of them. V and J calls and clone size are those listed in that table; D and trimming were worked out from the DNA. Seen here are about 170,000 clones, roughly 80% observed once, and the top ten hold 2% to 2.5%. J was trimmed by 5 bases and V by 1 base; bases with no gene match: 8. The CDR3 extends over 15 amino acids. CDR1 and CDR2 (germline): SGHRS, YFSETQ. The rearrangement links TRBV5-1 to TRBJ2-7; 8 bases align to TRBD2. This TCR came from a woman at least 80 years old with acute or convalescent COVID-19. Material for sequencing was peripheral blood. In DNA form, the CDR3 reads TGCGCCAGCAGCTTGAGCGGGAGTGCCCCCAACGAGCAGTACTTC. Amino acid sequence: CASSLSGSAPNEQYF.